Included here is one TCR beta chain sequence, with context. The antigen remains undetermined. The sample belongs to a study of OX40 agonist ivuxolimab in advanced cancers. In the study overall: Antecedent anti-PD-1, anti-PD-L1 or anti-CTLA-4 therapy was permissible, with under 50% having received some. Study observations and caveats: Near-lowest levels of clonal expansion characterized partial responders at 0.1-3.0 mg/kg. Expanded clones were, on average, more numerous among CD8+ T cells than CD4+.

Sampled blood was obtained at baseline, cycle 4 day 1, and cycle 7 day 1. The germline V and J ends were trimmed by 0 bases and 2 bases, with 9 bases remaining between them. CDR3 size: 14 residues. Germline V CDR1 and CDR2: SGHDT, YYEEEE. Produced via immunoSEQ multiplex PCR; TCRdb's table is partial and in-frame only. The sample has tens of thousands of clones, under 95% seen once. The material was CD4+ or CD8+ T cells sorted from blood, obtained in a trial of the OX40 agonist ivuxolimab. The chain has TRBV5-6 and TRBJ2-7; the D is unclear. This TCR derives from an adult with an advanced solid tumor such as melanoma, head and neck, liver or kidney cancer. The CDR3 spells CASSLAPGPYEQYF. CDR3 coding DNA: TGTGCCAGCAGCTTGGCCCCAGGTCCCTACGAGCAGTACTTC.